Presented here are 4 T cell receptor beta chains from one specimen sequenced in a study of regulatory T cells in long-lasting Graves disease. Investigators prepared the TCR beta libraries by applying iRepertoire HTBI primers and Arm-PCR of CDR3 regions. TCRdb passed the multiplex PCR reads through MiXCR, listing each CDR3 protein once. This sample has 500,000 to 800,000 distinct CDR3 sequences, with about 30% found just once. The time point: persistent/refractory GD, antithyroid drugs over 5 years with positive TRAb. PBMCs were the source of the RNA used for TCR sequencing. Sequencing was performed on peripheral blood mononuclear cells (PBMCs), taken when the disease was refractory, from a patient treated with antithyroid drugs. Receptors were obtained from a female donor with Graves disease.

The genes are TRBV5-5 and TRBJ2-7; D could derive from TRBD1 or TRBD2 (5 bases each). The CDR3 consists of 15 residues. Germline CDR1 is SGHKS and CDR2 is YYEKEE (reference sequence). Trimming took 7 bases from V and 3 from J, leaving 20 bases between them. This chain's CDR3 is CASAVGFGTIYEQYF. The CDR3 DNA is TGTGCCAGCGCTGTAGGATTTGGGACGATCTACGAGCAGTACTTC.

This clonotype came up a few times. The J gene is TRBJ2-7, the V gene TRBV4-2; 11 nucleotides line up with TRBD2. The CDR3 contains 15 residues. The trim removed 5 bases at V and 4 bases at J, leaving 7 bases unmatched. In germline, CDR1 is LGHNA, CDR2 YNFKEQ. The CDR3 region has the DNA TGTGCCAGCAGCTCGGTGGGACTAGCGGATTACGAGCAGTACTTC. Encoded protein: CASSSVGLADYEQYF.

The DNA of the CDR3 is TGTGCCAGCAGCCCACCCCTCAGGATTCGCCGTTACGAGCAGTACTTC. It is translated as CASSPPLRIRRYEQYF. This chain uses TRBV14 with TRBJ2-7; no reliable D call. The CDR3 sequence is 16 residues long. V lost 4 bases and J 4 bases, leaving 20 bases between the germline ends. Looked up from germline, CDR1 is SGHDN and CDR2 is FVKESK.

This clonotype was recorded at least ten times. CDR3: CASSENGFAYEQYF. In nucleotides, the CDR3 is TGTGCCAGCAGTGAAAATGGATTCGCCTACGAGCAGTACTTC. The rearrangement links TRBV2 to TRBJ2-7; D not resolved. Germline assignment: CDR1 SNHLY and CDR2 FYNNEI. With 2 bases removed from V and 2 bases from J, the gap between germline ends came to 10 bases. The CDR3 has 14 amino acids.